In its sample, the clone carrying this TCR beta chain was seen many times. Antigen unknown. The data stem from a study of T cells after yellow fever vaccination. Background on the study: The SMART-Seq v4 Ultra Low Input method served to prepare the low-cell-number fractions. General study findings and limits: Subsequent to the booster, the majority of primary-vaccination clones reappeared (less than 97% CD4, 85% to 90% CD8). The secondary response peaked faster, at day 5 versus 15, but was weaker.

The CDR3 loop spans 14 amino acids. Germline lookup yields CDR1 SEHNR and CDR2 FQNEAQ (reference sequence). With 5 bases removed from V and 3 bases from J, the gap between germline ends came to 11 bases. TCRdb ran MiXCR on the 5' RACE reads and lists one entry per CDR3 protein. The top ten hold roughly 0.9% of the sample, which has 200,000 to 250,000 distinct CDR3 sequences, roughly 7.2% seen once. The sample here was CD4+ T cells sorted from PBMCs, taken 15 days after the yellow fever booster vaccination. V usage is TRBV7-9 and J usage is TRBJ2-1; D is undetermined. The sequence came from a young man who received the YFV17D yellow fever vaccine. CDR3 protein: CASSLRWVYNEQFF. For the CDR3, the DNA is TGTGCCAGCAGCCTTAGATGGGTCTACAATGAGCAGTTCTTC. Variable domain in full (rest from reference TRBV7-9 and TRBJ2-1): DTGVSQNPRHKITKRGQNVTFRCDPISEHNRLYWYRQTLGQGPEFLTYFQNEAQLEKSRLLSDRFSAERPKGSFSTLEIQRTEQGDSAMYLCASSLRWVYNEQFFGPGTRLTVL.